Listed below are T cell receptor beta chains from one sample, sequenced in a study of T cells expressing NK-cell markers. TCRdb reanalyzed the 5' RACE reads, giving one entry per CDR3 protein sequence and no DNA. The sample totals 140,000 or so distinct CDR3 sequences. Sequences were obtained from blood T cells: a sorted CD56 or NKG2C T cell subset, CD4+ or CD8+ T cells, or bulk PBMC T cells (not recorded which). The receptors were gathered from a man younger than 30 in good health. The CDR3 runs from the conserved cysteine through the conserved F or W. Fields, in order: V gene, CDR3 length, J gene, CDR3 protein.

TRBV9	15	TRBJ2-7	CASSVTGTSNYEQYF
TRBV20-1	14	TRBJ2-7	CSAPPDRYSYEQYF
TRBV7-9	11	TRBJ1-1	CASGLNTEAFF
TRBV12-3/TRBV12-4	18	TRBJ2-3	CASSLWAGGYDSTDTQYF
TRBV20-1	16	TRBJ2-1	CSARGGQGPTYNEQFF
TRBV29-1	15	TRBJ2-7	CSVVPPSGKSDEQYF
TRBV5-1	15	TRBJ1-5	CASSLGVDGYQPQHF
TRBV12-3/TRBV12-4	12	TRBJ2-2	CASSSLARELFF
TRBV7-9	14	TRBJ1-5	CASSGGGSNQPQHF
TRBV20-1	14	TRBJ2-2	CSAALDRGAGELFF